The present entry profiles one T cell receptor beta chain with its context. The junction departs from germline at one end; a sequencing error may be responsible. This sample stems from a study of shared T cell receptors in the human thymus. Sequencing used immunoSEQ multiplex PCR; TCRdb keeps in-frame clones, though not all of them. This sample carries 700,000 or so clones, approximately 85% of them seen once, and the ten largest clones take around 0.0094%. The length of the CDR3 is 17 residues. CDR1 SGHTA and CDR2 FQGNSA come from the germline V gene. This sample was shared with a second study, whose subject was human thymus T cells. Per that paper: Thymus tissue was removed during corrective cardiac surgery. Thymic and blood repertoires seemed to favor certain V and J genes.

This TCR was sampled from a girl under three years old with a congenital heart defect. Specimen: thymocytes. The chain has TRBV7-2 and TRBJ2-2, with a tentative D call TRBD2 (5 bases). This chain's CDR3 is CASSLAHKVSNTGELVF. DNA of the CDR3: TGTGCCAGCAGCTTAGCACACAAGGTTTCGAACACCGGGGAGCTGGTTTTT.